This T cell receptor (beta chain) was documented in a study of T cell clonality in common variable immunodeficiency (dated by TCRdb to the mid-2010s). Of note for this clone: The antigen this receptor binds is unknown. The read comes to an end 3 residues before the CDR3 does, leaving the germline J gene to fill in the end.

The CDR3 has 14 amino acids, counting the end cysteine and phenylalanine. Of the CDR3's DNA, 33 bases were read; they are in frame from base 1. CDR1 GTSNPN and CDR2 SVGIG are derived from the germline V gene (reference sequence). V was cut back by 4 bases and J by 5 bases, leaving a gap of 18 bases between them. For sequencing, equivalent amounts of genomic DNA were input from CVID and control samples. For every sample, a 60 bp segment covering the rearranged TCRbeta CDR3 region was amplified and then sequenced. TCRbeta amplification used the immunoSEQ assay, a bias-corrected multiplex PCR with high-throughput sequencing. Under the source paper's analysis protocol: Every unique nucleotide sequence was considered a clone and was annotated with V, D and J genes, copy number and frequency. Sequences were labeled productive if in frame, and non-productive if out of frame or containing stop codons. Clonality was calculated from Shannon's entropy as previously described. The predicted amino acid sequences of productive clones were used to derive the mean CDR3 Kyte-Doolittle hydropathy. Using the R hclust function, scaled V gene usage was clustered hierarchically with Manhattan distance and complete linkage. To assess clone sharing by CDR3 amino acid sequence, 12 repertoires per group were resampled over 100 rounds. The repertoires were searched for around 72 published EBV-specific and fewer than 250 published CMV-specific TCRbeta sequences. After a couple of CVID samples that produced fewer than 10,000 sequences were dropped from the analysis, 35 to 45 CVID repertoires remained. The table comes from immuneACCESS by way of TCRdb, which keeps in-frame sequences with V and J called. Part of the clones is missing from these tables; in studies checked, under half for an unresolved V gene and the rest for unknown reasons. V, J and clone size are those of that table, while D and trimming were read from the DNA. This sample is represented by approximately 24,000 clones, with no singletons among them. Approximately 9% of the sample belongs to the ten largest clones.

Standard criteria, namely reduction of serum IgG, IgA and/or IgM below the normal range together with specific antibody deficiency, were applied for the diagnosis of CVID. The CVID group comprised some 44 subjects, 15 or so female and approximately 29 male, aged roughly 8 to 65 years with a mean age of about 40. Most of the CVID patients and most of the healthy controls were of Caucasian heritage. At the time of study participation, every CVID subject had been on replacement immunoglobulin therapy for one year or longer. No CVID subject was ill or taking immunomodulatory or immunosuppressive medication when blood was collected. Heparinized peripheral whole blood samples of roughly 5 to 9 ml were obtained from each donor. Genomic DNA from adults with common variable immune deficiency (CVID) and from healthy adult controls was used for sequencing of TCRbeta CDR3 repertoires. Diluted blood was density-centrifuged over Hypaque 1077 or Ficoll-Paque to isolate peripheral blood mononuclear cells. Genomic DNA was extracted from unsorted mononuclear cells by Qiagen column purification or by a centrifugation-based method.

What the authors observed across the whole study: Correlations between repertoire features and clinical complications were limited by patient heterogeneity within the CVID cohort. Increased TCRbeta clonality was found in CVID subjects compared with healthy controls (t-test p = 0.018), with the increase being most characteristic of about a third of subjects. Despite equal DNA input, controls averaged around 87,000 unique sequences per sample versus roughly 32,000 in CVID samples. It was noted by the authors that sequencing of the repertoires of T cell subpopulations would be needed to clarify the cause of the increased clonality in CVID. CVID subjects shared fewer TCRbeta clones with each other than healthy controls did (p < 0.0001). CVID TCRbeta sequences reportedly showed fewer deletions and N-nucleotide insertions and lacked highly modified clones with 13 or more V deletions.

The material sequenced was peripheral blood mononuclear cells. The rearranged chain carries TRBV30 and TRBJ2-7; TRBD2 is a possible D gene, resting on 7 matching bases. The TCR sequence derives from a human donor with common variable immunodeficiency. The CDR3 sequence is CAWTGGGPPNEQYF. Partial CDR3 DNA: TGTGCCTGGACAGGCGGGGGCCCCCCTAACGAG.